This T cell receptor beta chain emerged from a study of cytomegalovirus exposure and HLA in healthy donors. Germline V CDR1 and CDR2: LGHNA, YSLEER. The CDR3 consists of 14 residues. PCR was performed using 60 Vbeta and 13 Jbeta primers. The method was immunoSEQ multiplex PCR; TCRdb's version includes in-frame clones alone and lacks a portion of them. The top ten hold around an eighth of the sample, which has 100,000 to 120,000 clones, around 80% seen once. Sequenced sample: PBMCs. The V gene is TRBV4-3, the J gene TRBJ2-5; 10 nucleotides line up with TRBD1. Gene TRBJ2-7 matches the end of the DNA better, so the J call may be wrong. This TCR was sampled from a man under 40 in good health and CMV-seropositive. The CDR3 nucleotides read TGCGCCAGCAGCCCAGGACAGGGGGCCTACGAGCAGTACTTC. Translated, it gives CASSPGQGAYEQYF.